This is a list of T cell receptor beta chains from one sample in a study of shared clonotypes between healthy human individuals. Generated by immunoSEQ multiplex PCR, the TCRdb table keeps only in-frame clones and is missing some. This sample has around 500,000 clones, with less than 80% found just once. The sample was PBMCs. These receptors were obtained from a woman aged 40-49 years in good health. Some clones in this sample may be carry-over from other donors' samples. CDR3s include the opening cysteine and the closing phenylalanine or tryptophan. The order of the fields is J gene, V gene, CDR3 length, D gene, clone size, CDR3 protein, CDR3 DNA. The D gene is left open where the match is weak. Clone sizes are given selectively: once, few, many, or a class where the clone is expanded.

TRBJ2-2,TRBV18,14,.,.,CASSLYVDTGELFF,TGTGCCAGCTCACTTTACGTGGACACCGGGGAGCTGTTTTTT
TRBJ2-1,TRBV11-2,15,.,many,CASSSGTSLYNEQFF,TGTGCCAGCAGCTCCGGTACGTCTCTTTACAATGAGCAGTTCTTC
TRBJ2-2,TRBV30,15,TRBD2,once,CAWRSGATNTGELFF,TGTGCCTGGAGGAGCGGGGCGACGAACACCGGGGAGCTGTTTTTT
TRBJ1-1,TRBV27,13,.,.,CASSLFTNTEAFF,TGTGCCAGCAGTTTATTCACGAACACTGAAGCTTTCTTT
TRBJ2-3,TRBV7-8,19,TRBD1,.,CASSFAPPPQTGNTDTQYF,TGTGCCAGCAGCTTCGCACCCCCCCCACAGACAGGGAACACAGATACGCAGTATTTT
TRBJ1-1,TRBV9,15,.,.,CASSVVAGMNTEAFF,TGTGCCAGCAGCGTAGTCGCAGGGATGAACACTGAAGCTTTCTTT
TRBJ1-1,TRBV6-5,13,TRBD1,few,CASRSIRQGGGFF,TGTGCCAGCAGGAGCATACGACAGGGGGGAGGTTTCTTT
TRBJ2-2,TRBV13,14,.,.,CASSPRQYTGELFF,TGTGCCAGCAGTCCCCGACAGTACACCGGGGAGCTGTTTTTT
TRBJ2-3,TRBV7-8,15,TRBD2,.,CASSSLAGGSDTQYF,TGTGCCAGCAGCTCATTAGCGGGAGGGTCAGATACGCAGTATTTT
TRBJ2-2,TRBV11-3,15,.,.,CASSLGLAGTGELFF,TGTGCCAGCAGTTTGGGGCTAGCAGGCACCGGGGAGCTGTTTTTT
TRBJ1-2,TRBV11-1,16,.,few,CASSRGGTEANYGYTF,TGTGCCAGCAGCCGAGGGGGGACGGAAGCTAACTATGGCTACACCTTC
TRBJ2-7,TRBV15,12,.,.,CATSRDFYEQYF,TGTGCCACCAGCAGAGACTTCTACGAGCAGTACTTC
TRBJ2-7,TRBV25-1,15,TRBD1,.,CASSDPGTGVYEQYF,TGTGCCAGCAGTGATCCCGGGACAGGGGTCTACGAGCAGTACTTC
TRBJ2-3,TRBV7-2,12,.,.,CASSSASDTQYF,TGTGCCAGCAGCTCGGCTTCAGATACGCAGTATTTT
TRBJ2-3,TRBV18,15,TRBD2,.,CASSVTSGRTDTQYF,TGTGCCAGCTCAGTGACTAGCGGTCGCACAGATACGCAGTATTTT
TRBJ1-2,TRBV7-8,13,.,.,CASSAGTFYGYTF,TGTGCCAGCAGCGCGGGGACATTTTATGGCTACACCTTC
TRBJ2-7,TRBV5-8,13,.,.,CASSLAGRNEQYF,TGTGCCAGCAGCTTGGCAGGGAGGAACGAGCAGTACTTC
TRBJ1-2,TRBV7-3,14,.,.,CASSSQGGVYGYTF,TGTGCCAGCAGCTCCCAAGGGGGGGTTTATGGCTACACCTTC
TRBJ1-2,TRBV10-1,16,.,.,CASSARTAYATYGYTF,TGCGCCAGCAGTGCCCGGACAGCATACGCTACCTATGGCTACACCTTC
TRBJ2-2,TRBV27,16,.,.,CASSLSGLVSGRELFF,TGTGCCAGCAGTCTCTCGGGACTCGTCTCGGGTAGGGAGCTGTTTTTT
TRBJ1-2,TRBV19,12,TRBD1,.,CASNDRGIGYTF,TGTGCCAGTAATGACAGGGGAATTGGCTACACCTTC
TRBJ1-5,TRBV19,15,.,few,CASSITGFNNQPQHF,TGTGCCAGTAGTATCACAGGCTTCAACAATCAGCCCCAGCATTTT
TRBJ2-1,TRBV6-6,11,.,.,CASLWGVEQFF,TGTGCCAGCCTATGGGGGGTTGAGCAGTTCTTC
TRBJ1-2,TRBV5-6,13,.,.,CASSLGKNYGYTF,TGTGCCAGCAGCTTAGGAAAGAACTATGGCTACACCTTC
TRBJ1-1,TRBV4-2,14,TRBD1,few,CASSLGQGGTEAFF,TGTGCCAGCAGCCTGGGACAGGGGGGGACTGAAGCTTTCTTT
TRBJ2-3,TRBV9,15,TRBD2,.,CASSPLAGGTDTQYF,TGTGCCAGCAGCCCGCTAGCGGGAGGGACAGATACGCAGTATTTT
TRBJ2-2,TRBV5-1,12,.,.,CASSWGSGELFF,TGCGCCAGCAGCTGGGGATCCGGGGAGCTGTTTTTT
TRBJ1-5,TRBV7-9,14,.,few,CASSLDGGLAPQHF,TGTGCCAGCAGCTTAGATGGAGGCCTAGCGCCCCAGCATTTT
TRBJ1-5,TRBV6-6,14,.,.,CASRAAGSNQPQHF,TGTGCCAGCAGGGCCGCGGGGAGCAATCAGCCCCAGCATTTT